This passage covers 29 T cell receptor beta chains from one sample sequenced in a study of cytomegalovirus exposure and HLA in healthy donors. A multiplex PCR was run with 60 Vbeta primers and 13 Jbeta primers. Assay: immunoSEQ multiplex PCR; the TCRdb copy retains only in-frame clones and omits some. The sample records approximately 170,000 clones, 75% to 90% being singletons. Sequenced input: PBMCs. The receptors originated from a woman in her forties or fifties in good health and CMV-seropositive.

The chain is built from TRBV5-8 and TRBJ1-4; D is undetermined. The CDR3 has 15 residues. CDR1 is SGHTS and CDR2 is YDEGEE in the germline V gene. Trimming cost V 0 bases and J 7 bases, with 13 bases left between them. In nucleotides, the CDR3 is TGTGCCAGCAGCTTGGTCCCAGAACGGGGTGAAAAACTGTTTTTT. It codes for CASSLVPERGEKLFF.

The chain has TRBV9 and TRBJ2-3, with no clear D. CDR1 and CDR2 (germline): SGDLS, YYNGEE. This CDR3 has 16 amino acids. Trimming shortened V by 6 bases and J by 0 bases, and 17 bases separated the two germline ends. For the CDR3, the DNA is TGTGCCAGCACATCGCGTGGGCTTTCTAGCACAGATACGCAGTATTTT. Its protein is CASTSRGLSSTDTQYF.

The J gene is TRBJ2-1, the V gene TRBV5-1, with TRBD2 matching over 13 bases. The CDR3 consists of 16 residues. Germline CDR1 reads SGHRS; CDR2 reads YFSETQ. V lost 5 bases, J lost 4 bases, and 6 bases stayed unmatched. This CDR3 is CASSQGLAGVYNEQFF. For the CDR3, the DNA is TGCGCCAGCAGTCAAGGACTAGCGGGAGTTTACAATGAGCAGTTCTTC. The full variable domain, with the rest looked up from reference TRBV5-1 and TRBJ2-1, is KAGVTQTPRYLIKTRGQQVTLSCSPISGHRSVSWYQQTPGQGLQFLFEYFSETQRNKGNFPGRFSGRQFSNSRSEMNVSTLELGDSALYLCASSQGLAGVYNEQFFGPGTRLTVL.

The chain is built from TRBV27 and TRBJ2-1, with 16 bases identical to TRBD2. V dropped 5 bases and J dropped 9; count of bases not matched to a gene: 4. Germline loops: CDR1 MNHEY, CDR2 SMNVEV (reference sequence). The CDR3 covers 15 residues. The CDR3 region has the DNA TGTGCCAGCAGTGGGGGACTAGCGGGAGGGAGTGAGCAGTTCTTC. Amino acids: CASSGGLAGGSEQFF.

The chain uses TRBV5-3 and TRBJ2-7; TRBD2 matches at 11 bases. TRBV5-3 is known as an ORF, though its function is uncertain. CDR3 length: 15 residues. The V gene end was trimmed by 2 bases and the J gene end by 0 bases; junction bases not matched to a gene: 1. DNA for the CDR3: TGTGCCAGAAGCTTCGGGACTAGCGGCTCCTACGAGCAGTACTTC. Its translation: CARSFGTSGSYEQYF.

The rearrangement uses TRBV4-2 and TRBJ1-5; 7 nucleotides agree with TRBD1. The CDR3 contains 17 residues. The J segment lost 3 bases and the V segment lost 0 bases, leaving 8 bases of the junction unmatched. Looked up from germline, CDR1 is LGHNA and CDR2 is YNFKEQ. In DNA, the CDR3 is TGTGCCAGCAGCCAAGATACCACAGGGGCCTACAATCAGCCCCAGCATTTT. Translation gives CASSQDTTGAYNQPQHF.

A remark on this clone: This sample also contains other DNA sequences that code for the same CDR3. The chain is built from TRBV6-5 and TRBJ1-5, with unresolved D. Trimming took off 6 bases at V and 1 base at J, with 4 bases between the two ends. This CDR3 region has 12 residues. Germline V gene sequence: CDR1 MNHEY, CDR2 SVGAGI. The CDR3 loop reads CASRASNQPQHF. Written as DNA, the CDR3 is TGTGCCAGCAGAGCCAGCAATCAGCCCCAGCATTTT.

This sequence joins TRBV21-1 and TRBJ1-1; TRBD1, as called in the table, went unchecked against the DNA. TRBV21-1 is a listed pseudogene. The CDR3 is made up of 13 amino acids. This CDR3 is CASRRTGDTEAFF. The CDR3 coding sequence is TGTGCCAGCAGACGAACAGGGGACACTGAAGCTTTCTTT.

This clone was detected only once. The chain employs TRBV14 and TRBJ1-1; D perhaps matches TRBD1 (6 bases). CDR3 length equals 14 residues. Germline lookup yields CDR1 SGHDN and CDR2 FVKESK. V shed 0 bases and J shed 4 bases, with 9 bases lying between them. CDR3: CASSQDGRGTEAFF. The DNA of the CDR3 is TGTGCCAGCAGCCAAGATGGCAGGGGCACTGAAGCTTTCTTT.

This clone was observed a handful of times. V usage is TRBV28 and J usage is TRBJ2-5; no firm D call. Trimming removed 3 bases from V and 2 bases from J, with 13 bases in between. The CDR3 consists of 15 residues. CDR1 is MDHEN, CDR2 SYDVKM, per germline. CDR3 region: CASSFPGVTQETQYF. CDR3 in DNA: TGTGCCAGCAGTTTTCCCGGCGTGACACAAGAGACCCAGTACTTC.

V and J are TRBV7-9 and TRBJ2-3; D unresolved. Germline V CDR1 and CDR2: SEHNR, FQNEAQ (reference sequence). Trimming removed 0 bases from V and 4 bases from J, with 5 bases in between. The length of the CDR3 is 13 residues. CDR3: CASSLARADTQYF. The CDR3 DNA sequence: TGTGCCAGCAGCTTAGCTCGGGCAGATACGCAGTATTTT.

Written as DNA, the CDR3 is TGTGCCAGCGGCAGATCCTACGAGCAGTACTTC. The encoded protein is CASGRSYEQYF. The gene calls are TRBV2 and TRBJ2-7; D unresolved. This CDR3 region has 11 residues. V lost 8 bases to trimming and J lost 1 base, with 6 bases between them. Germline V gene data show CDR1 as SNHLY and CDR2 as FYNNEI.

V and J are TRBV5-1 and TRBJ1-1; weak D call: TRBD1 (6 bases). This CDR3 has 16 amino acids. CDR1 is SGHRS and CDR2 is YFSETQ in the germline V gene. V dropped 2 bases and J dropped 0 bases, with 14 bases sitting between them. CDR3 DNA sequence: TGCGCCAGCAGCTTTAGTGGGGGCCGGATGAACACTGAAGCTTTCTTT. Its translation is CASSFSGGRMNTEAFF.

This chain connects TRBV9 to TRBJ2-7; perhaps TRBD2 as D (5 bases). The V end lost 3 bases, the J end lost 5 bases, and 15 bases lay between the germline ends. Germline CDR1 reads SGDLS; CDR2 reads YYNGEE. The CDR3 extends over 14 amino acids. In DNA, the CDR3 is TGTGCCAGCAGCGGACCGGGGTTGGGTAACGAGCAGTACTTC. Protein: CASSGPGLGNEQYF.

The J gene is TRBJ2-1, the V gene TRBV5-1, with D uncertain. Trimming removed 0 bases from V and 10 bases from J, with 5 bases in between. The CDR3 has 11 amino acids. Germline V lookup: CDR1 SGHRS, CDR2 YFSETQ. The CDR3 reads CASSLVGEQFF. CDR3 nucleotide sequence: TGCGCCAGCAGCTTGGTCGGGGAGCAGTTCTTC.

V gene TRBV6-5 combines with J gene TRBJ2-7; D may be TRBD1 (6 bases). This CDR3 is 15 amino acids long. Germline CDR1 MNHEY, CDR2 SVGAGI. V lost 4 bases, J lost 0 bases, and 13 bases lay in between. The CDR3 spells CASSFSRQDSYEQYF. Here the CDR3 DNA reads TGTGCCAGCAGTTTTTCGCGACAGGACTCCTACGAGCAGTACTTC.

This clone was found a few times. The genes are TRBV7-6 and TRBJ1-4; D is unresolved. V was clipped by 1 base and J by 6 bases, with 9 bases between them. The CDR3 totals 14 residues. Germline V gives CDR1 SGHVS, CDR2 FNYEAQ. The CDR3 here is CASSLGGLDEKLFF. In DNA, the CDR3 is TGTGCCAGCAGCTTAGGAGGGTTGGATGAAAAACTGTTTTTT.

The chain has TRBV5-1 and TRBJ1-1, with D perhaps TRBD1 (6 bases). V was clipped by 0 bases and J by 1 base, with 13 bases between them. The length of the CDR3 is 16 residues. Germline-derived CDR1 and CDR2 are SGHRS and YFSETQ. CDR3 in DNA: TGCGCCAGCAGCTTGGGACGGGACATTTCGAACACTGAAGCTTTCTTT. Translating gives CASSLGRDISNTEAFF.

This chain links TRBV19 with TRBJ1-1; 9 bases align to TRBD1. Germline trimming cut 10 bases from V and 11 bases from J; bases unmatched to any gene: 14. The CDR3 spans 13 residues. In germline, CDR1 is LNHDA, CDR2 SQIVND (reference sequence). CDR3: CATSGQGYRGAFF. CDR3 nucleotide sequence: TGTGCCACCTCGGGACAGGGCTACCGGGGGGCTTTCTTT.

This chain uses TRBV18 with TRBJ1-5; 8 bases align to TRBD1. There are 18 residues in the CDR3. CDR1 is KGHSH and CDR2 is LQKENI in the germline V gene. V was clipped by 3 bases and J by 2 bases; unmatched bases: 12. The CDR3 region has the DNA TGTGCCAGCTCACCTACAGGGGGGGCGCTTTTAGGCAATCAGCCCCAGCATTTT. It yields the protein CASSPTGGALLGNQPQHF.

The V gene is TRBV27, the J gene TRBJ2-7, with a possible D match to TRBD2 (6 bases). Germline V gene lookup returns CDR1 MNHEY and CDR2 SMNVEV (reference sequence). There are 14 residues in the CDR3. V lost 1 base to trimming and J lost 4 bases, with 11 bases between them. The CDR3, as DNA: TGTGCCAGCAGTTTATATCCGGGGACTTACGAGCAGTACTTC. Encoded protein: CASSLYPGTYEQYF.

The chain is built from TRBV7-3 and TRBJ2-3; 13 nucleotides line up with TRBD2. Germline CDR1 is SGHTA and CDR2 is FQGTGA. The CDR3 runs to 17 residues. The junction had 9 bases not matched to a gene; V was cut back by 2 bases and J by 7 bases. The CDR3 DNA follows: TGTGCCAGCAGCTTAGGGACTAGCGGGACCCAGGGGAATACGCAGTATTTT. As protein: CASSLGTSGTQGNTQYF. Filled out from reference TRBV7-3 and TRBJ2-3, the complete variable domain reads GAGVSQTPSNKVTEKGKYVELRCDPISGHTALYWYRQSLGQGPEFLIYFQGTGAADDSGLPNDRFFAVRPEGSVSTLKIQRTERGDSAVYLCASSLGTSGTQGNTQYFGPGTRLTVL.

V usage is TRBV29-1 and J usage is TRBJ1-2, with 12 bases that match TRBD1. The germline V gene has CDR1 SQVTM and CDR2 ANQGSEA. With 4 bases clipped from V and 8 bases from J, the junction kept 11 bases outside the gene matches. The CDR3 is made up of 15 amino acids. This CDR3 is CSVGRGTGGARGYTF. CDR3 nucleotides: TGCAGCGTTGGACGTGGGACAGGGGGCGCGAGAGGCTACACCTTC.

This clone was detected a few times. V gene TRBV10-3 combines with J gene TRBJ1-6; D call uncertain. CDR3 size: 16 residues. Germline-derived CDR1 and CDR2 are ENHRY and SYGVKD. With 3 bases removed from V and 6 bases from J, the gap between germline ends came to 15 bases. This CDR3 reads CAISDLGSRGNSPLHF. DNA for the CDR3: TGTGCCATCAGTGATTTAGGGTCACGGGGTAATTCACCCCTCCACTTT.

The chain links TRBV5-1 to TRBJ2-6, with D unclear. V gave up 1 base and J gave up 2 bases, with 4 bases separating them. Germline V CDR1 and CDR2: SGHRS, YFSETQ. The CDR3 covers 14 residues. The CDR3 spells CASSLRAGANVLTF. For the CDR3, the DNA is TGCGCCAGCAGCTTGAGAGCTGGGGCCAACGTCCTGACTTTC.

The V call is TRBV28, the J call TRBJ2-1, with 8 bases lining up with TRBD2. Trimming at V came to 6 bases and at J to 5 bases, leaving 12 bases not matched to a gene. Germline CDR1 reads MDHEN; CDR2 reads SYDVKM. The CDR3 extends over 16 amino acids. CDR3 nucleotides: TGTGCCAGCAGCGGACTGACTAGCGATCACAACAATGAGCAGTTCTTC. Protein: CASSGLTSDHNNEQFF.

The V gene is TRBV7-9, the J gene TRBJ1-5; unclear D gene. Deletions cut 5 bases from V and 0 bases from J, with 8 bases between. This CDR3 is built from 14 residues. The germline V gene encodes CDR1 SEHNR and CDR2 FQNEAQ (reference sequence). The CDR3 region is CASSQHTSNQPQHF. DNA for the CDR3: TGTGCCAGCAGCCAACATACTAGCAATCAGCCCCAGCATTTT.

The CDR3 sequence: CASSLQHNLAQGDEQFF. The DNA for the CDR3 is TGTGCCAGCAGCCTACAACATAATCTAGCGCAGGGGGATGAGCAGTTCTTC. The chain is built from TRBV7-9 and TRBJ2-1; weak D call: TRBD1 (7 bases). In germline, CDR1 is SEHNR, CDR2 FQNEAQ (reference sequence). The length of the CDR3 is 17 residues. V was cut by 5 bases and J by 8 bases, with 25 bases left in between.

This chain connects TRBV7-2 to TRBJ1-3; tentative D call: TRBD1 (5 bases). Trimming shortened V by 5 bases and J by 3 bases, and 14 bases separated the two germline ends. Germline values: CDR1 SGHTA, CDR2 FQGNSA. The CDR3 has 15 amino acids. The CDR3 sequence is CASSPGANSGNTIYF. CDR3 DNA: TGTGCCAGCAGCCCTGGGGCAAATAGTGGAAACACCATATATTTT.